This TCR beta chain emerged from a study of memory CD4+ T cells and cytomegalovirus serostatus. Findings and limits, study-wide: CMV serostatus prediction reached median AUC roughly 0.95, or 0.91 with US-trained model.

V lost 5 bases to trimming and J lost 6 bases; unmatched junction nucleotides: 11. The CDR3 consists of 16 residues. Germline assignment: CDR1 SGHTA and CDR2 FQGTGA. Details on this clone: Its antigen is undetermined.

Assay: immunoSEQ multiplex PCR; the TCRdb copy retains only in-frame clones and omits some. The table lists tens of thousands of clones, 79% of them singletons. Single viable CD3+CD4+CD8-CD45RO+ cells were sorted as the memory CD4+ T cells. The sequenced sample consisted of memory CD4+ T cells from blood. This chain joins TRBV7-3 and TRBJ2-2; 8 bases align to TRBD1. This clonotype was sampled from an adult in good health and CMV-seronegative. CDR3 loop: CASSPAGTGASGELFF. DNA of the CDR3: TGTGCCAGCAGCCCAGCCGGGACAGGAGCCTCCGGGGAGCTGTTTTTT. Variable domain in full (rest from reference TRBV7-3 and TRBJ2-2): GAGVSQTPSNKVTEKGKYVELRCDPISGHTALYWYRQSLGQGPEFLIYFQGTGAADDSGLPNDRFFAVRPEGSVSTLKIQRTERGDSAVYLCASSPAGTGASGELFFGEGSRLTVL.